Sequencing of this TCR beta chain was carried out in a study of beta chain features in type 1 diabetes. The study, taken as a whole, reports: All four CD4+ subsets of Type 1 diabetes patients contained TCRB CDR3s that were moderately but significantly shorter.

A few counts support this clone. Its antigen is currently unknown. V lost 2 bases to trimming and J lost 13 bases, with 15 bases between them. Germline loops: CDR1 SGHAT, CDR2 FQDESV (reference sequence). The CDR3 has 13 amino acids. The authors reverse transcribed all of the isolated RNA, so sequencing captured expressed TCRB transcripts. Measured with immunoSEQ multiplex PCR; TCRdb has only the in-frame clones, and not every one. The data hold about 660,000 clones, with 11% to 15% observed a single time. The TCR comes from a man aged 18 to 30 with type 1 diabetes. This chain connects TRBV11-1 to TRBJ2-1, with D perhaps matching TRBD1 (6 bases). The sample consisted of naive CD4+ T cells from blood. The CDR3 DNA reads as TGTGCCAGCAGCTTACCAGGGGTACATGGTCAGTTCTTC. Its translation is CASSLPGVHGQFF.